This passage covers 24 T cell receptor beta chains from one sample sequenced in a study of identical twins. TCRdb reprocessed the 5' RACE reads via MiXCR and lists one record per CDR3 protein. The repertoire holds some 790,000 distinct CDR3 sequences, with 15% to 20% as singletons. These same data were also listed under a study on T cells expressing NK-cell markers.

What was sequenced was PBMCs. Receptor source: a young woman in good health.

This clonotype was picked up many times. This chain uses TRBV12-3 or TRBV12-4 with TRBJ1-2; 8 nucleotides line up with TRBD1. V lost 10 bases, J lost 3 bases, and 4 bases stayed unmatched. The CDR3 covers 12 residues. The CDR3 bases are TGTGCCACCGCGACAGGGGACTATGGCTACACCTTC. Translated, it gives CATATGDYGYTF.

This chain links TRBV7-6 with TRBJ2-7; D is ambiguous. This CDR3 has 12 amino acids. CDR1 is SGHVS, CDR2 FNYEAQ, per germline. Trimming took off 5 bases at V and 6 bases at J, with 11 bases between the two ends. The CDR3 bases are TGTGCCAGCAGCCCCCGACTGGCCGAGCAGTACTTC. This sequence encodes CASSPRLAEQYF. Full variable domain (missing parts from reference TRBV7-6 and TRBJ2-7): GAGVSQSPRYKVTKRGQDVALRCDPISGHVSLYWYRQALGQGPEFLTYFNYEAQQDKSGLPNDRFSAERPEGSISTLTIQRTEQRDSAMYRCASSPRLAEQYFGPGTRLTVT.

The chain recombines TRBV20-1 with TRBJ2-7, with 10 bases fitting TRBD1. The CDR3 spans 17 residues. Trimming took 6 bases from V and 7 from J; bases not matched to a gene: 21. Per germline, CDR1 DFQATT and CDR2 SNEGSKA (reference sequence). CDR3 bases: TGCAGTGCATCGGGACAGGGGACCCTACGAGCAGCCGCTGAGCAGTACTTC. Translation gives CSASGQGTLRAAAEQYF.

Only a few counts were recorded for this clonotype. The chain combines TRBV5-1 with TRBJ2-2; D possibly corresponds to TRBD1 (6 bases). The V gene lost 7 bases and the J gene lost 3 bases, with 13 bases spanning the gap. The length of the CDR3 is 14 residues. Germline CDR1 SGHRS, CDR2 YFSETQ. CDR3 sequence: CASADRTDTGELFF. The CDR3 bases are TGCGCCAGCGCCGACAGGACCGACACCGGGGAGCTGTTTTTT. Variable domain in full (rest from reference TRBV5-1 and TRBJ2-2): KAGVTQTPRYLIKTRGQQVTLSCSPISGHRSVSWYQQTPGQGLQFLFEYFSETQRNKGNFPGRFSGRQFSNSRSEMNVSTLELGDSALYLCASADRTDTGELFFGEGSRLTVL.

In its sample, this clonotype was seen a few times. The V gene is TRBV20-1, the J gene TRBJ2-1; 9 bases fit TRBD1. This CDR3 has 14 residues. The V gene end was trimmed by 6 bases and the J gene end by 3 bases; junction bases not matched to a gene: 6. Germline loops: CDR1 DFQATT, CDR2 SNEGSKA (reference sequence). The chain's CDR3 is CSASRGQGYNEQFF. The CDR3, as DNA: TGCAGTGCATCGAGGGGACAGGGCTACAATGAGCAGTTCTTC.

The chain links TRBV12-3 or TRBV12-4 to TRBJ2-6; 10 bases match TRBD1. V trimming: 5 bases; J trimming: 5 bases; junction bases outside the gene matches: 6. This CDR3 has 16 amino acids. The CDR3 protein is CASSPTGGAWANVLTF. CDR3 bases: TGTGCCAGCAGTCCGACAGGGGGCGCTTGGGCCAACGTCCTGACTTTC.

This clonotype was observed a few times. The chain has TRBV6-6 and TRBJ1-2, with no clear D. CDR1 and CDR2 from the germline V gene are MNHNY and SVGAGI (reference sequence). This CDR3 has 13 amino acids. The V gene lost 5 bases and the J gene lost 8 bases, with 15 bases spanning the gap. Written as DNA, the CDR3 is TGTGCCAGCAGTCTACAGATAAGGCTAGGCTACACCTTC. As protein: CASSLQIRLGYTF.

The rearrangement links TRBV29-1 to TRBJ2-3, with D perhaps matching TRBD1 or TRBD2 (5 bases each). V shed 7 bases and J shed 1 base, with 12 bases lying between them. CDR3 length: 13 residues. CDR1 and CDR2 (germline): SQVTM, ANQGSEA. In DNA, the CDR3 is TGCAGCGCTCGGAAGGGACGCACAGATACGCAGTATTTT. This encodes CSARKGRTDTQYF.

Only a few counts were recorded for this clonotype. The chain recombines TRBV20-1 with TRBJ2-6; no clear D. The CDR3 consists of 13 residues. The V and J ends lost 2 bases and 4 bases respectively, with 6 bases between them. Per the germline V gene, CDR1 is DFQATT and CDR2 is SNEGSKA (reference sequence). CDR3 sequence: CSARLEGANVLTF. CDR3 bases: TGCAGTGCTAGATTAGAAGGGGCCAACGTCCTGACTTTC.

Many counts were recorded for this clonotype. V and J are TRBV5-6 and TRBJ2-6; D call uncertain. The germline gives CDR1 SGHDT, CDR2 YYEEEE. This CDR3 spans 13 amino acids. V lost 1 base and J 2 bases, leaving 1 base between the germline ends. The chain's CDR3 is CASSLTGANVLTF. Here the CDR3 DNA reads TGTGCCAGCAGCTTGACTGGGGCCAACGTCCTGACTTTC.

The chain has TRBV20-1 and TRBJ2-1; D perhaps matches TRBD2 (6 bases). The V end lost 7 bases, the J end lost 5 bases, and 24 bases lay between the germline ends. The germline V gene encodes CDR1 DFQATT and CDR2 SNEGSKA (reference sequence). The CDR3 is 16 residues long. CDR3 in DNA: TGCAGTGTTATGAAGCGTAGCGGAGAATCTAACAATGAGCAGTTCTTC. Translation: CSVMKRSGESNNEQFF.

This clonotype occurred a few times. J is TRBJ1-1 and V is TRBV5-1; D is ambiguous. The CDR3 length is 15 residues. The ends were cut back, 7 bases at V and 0 bases at J, with 16 bases in the middle. The germline V gene has CDR1 SGHRS and CDR2 YFSETQ. The CDR3 loop reads CASVQDGTMNTEAFF. CDR3 bases: TGCGCCAGCGTCCAGGACGGAACCATGAACACTGAAGCTTTCTTT. The entire variable domain, with the rest obtained from reference TRBV5-1 and TRBJ1-1, is as follows: KAGVTQTPRYLIKTRGQQVTLSCSPISGHRSVSWYQQTPGQGLQFLFEYFSETQRNKGNFPGRFSGRQFSNSRSEMNVSTLELGDSALYLCASVQDGTMNTEAFFGQGTRLTVV.

This clonotype was observed a handful of times. V gene TRBV7-2 combines with J gene TRBJ2-1; D is ambiguous. The CDR3 length is 14 residues. The V gene lost 1 base and the J gene lost 6 bases, with 10 bases spanning the gap. The V gene's germline CDR1 is SGHTA and CDR2 FQGNSA. The CDR3 protein is CASSLDRHSNEQFF. As DNA, the CDR3 is TGTGCCAGCAGCTTAGACCGCCACTCCAATGAGCAGTTCTTC.

This clonotype was picked up a small number of times. V gene TRBV5-1 combines with J gene TRBJ2-1; the D call may be TRBD1 or TRBD2 (5 bases each). Germline loops: CDR1 SGHRS, CDR2 YFSETQ. The CDR3 totals 14 residues. Trimming removed 0 bases from V and 9 bases from J, with 13 bases in between. The CDR3 region has the DNA TGCGCCAGCAGCTTGGGGAATGAGGGGAGTGAGCAGTTCTTC. It codes for CASSLGNEGSEQFF.

This clonotype was found a few times. The chain uses TRBV20-1 and TRBJ1-2; D unclear. The CDR3 contains 16 residues. With 2 bases removed from V and 1 base from J, the gap between germline ends came to 17 bases. The germline CDR1 and CDR2 sequences are DFQATT and SNEGSKA (reference sequence). CDR3 in amino acids: CSARSGPSTVNYGYTF. The CDR3 DNA reads TGCAGTGCTAGATCCGGACCTTCAACCGTTAACTATGGCTACACCTTC.

Many counts were recorded for this clonotype. The V and J genes are TRBV24-1 and TRBJ2-5, with 7 bases fitting TRBD1. CDR3 length: 12 residues. Germline V lookup: CDR1 KGHDR, CDR2 SFDVKD. Trimming took 2 bases from V and 10 from J; bases not matched to a gene: 3. The CDR3, as DNA: TGTGCCACCAGTGATTCGACAGGGATCCAGTACTTC. Amino acids: CATSDSTGIQYF.

This sequence joins TRBV12-5 and TRBJ2-1; 9 bases align to TRBD2. Germline loops: CDR1 LGHNT, CDR2 FRNRAP. The CDR3 consists of 15 residues. The V segment lost 7 bases and the J segment 9 bases; nucleotides outside the gene matches: 13. CDR3: CASASIAGEVGEQFF. Here the CDR3 DNA reads TGTGCTAGTGCCTCTATAGCGGGAGAGGTCGGTGAGCAGTTCTTC.

This clonotype was seen only a few times. The V call is TRBV10-3, the J call TRBJ1-1; tentative D call: TRBD1 (5 bases). Germline V gene data show CDR1 as ENHRY and CDR2 as SYGVKD. With 5 bases removed from V and 4 bases from J, the gap between germline ends came to 11 bases. The CDR3 is made up of 13 amino acids. DNA of the CDR3: TGTGCCATCAGTATAGGGGAGGGCACTGAAGCTTTCTTT. Protein product: CAISIGEGTEAFF.

This clonotype was counted only a few times. The chain couples TRBV12-3 or TRBV12-4 to TRBJ2-1; D is possibly TRBD1 or TRBD2 (5 bases each). Trimming pared 5 bases from V and 6 bases from J, leaving 11 bases between. The CDR3 has 13 amino acids. DNA of the CDR3: TGTGCCAGCAGTCCGGGGACCGCCAATGAGCAGTTCTTC. It specifies CASSPGTANEQFF.

The J gene is TRBJ2-1, the V gene TRBV12-3 or TRBV12-4, with 9 bases aligning to TRBD2. This CDR3 is built from 15 residues. Losses at the gene ends were 1 base for V and 10 bases for J; bases not matched to a gene: 8. As DNA, the CDR3 is TGTGCCAGCAGTTTAGGACTAGCGGCCCTGGGGGAGCAGTTCTTC. Residues: CASSLGLAALGEQFF.

The chain employs TRBV19 and TRBJ1-1; D gene ambiguous. V dropped 3 bases and J dropped 4 bases, with 3 bases sitting between them. The CDR3 has 11 residues. From germline, CDR1 is LNHDA and CDR2 SQIVND (reference sequence). As DNA, the CDR3 is TGTGCCAGTAGTATTTTCACTGAAGCTTTCTTT. Amino acids: CASSIFTEAFF.

This clonotype showed up just a few times. CDR3 in DNA: TGTGCCAGCAGCTTGGTTGCGGTCGACACTGAAGCTTTCTTT. Its translation: CASSLVAVDTEAFF. The chain links TRBV5-6 to TRBJ1-1; D unclear. V was cut by 0 bases and J by 3 bases, with 9 bases left in between. The germline V gene encodes CDR1 SGHDT and CDR2 YYEEEE. CDR3 size: 14 residues.

The chain uses TRBV7-2 and TRBJ2-7; no firm D call. The ends were cut back, 6 bases at V and 0 bases at J, with 12 bases in the middle. The length of the CDR3 is 14 residues. Looked up from germline, CDR1 is SGHTA and CDR2 is FQGNSA. The CDR3 DNA sequence: TGTGCCAGCAGTTCGACTTTCCCCTCCTACGAGCAGTACTTC. As protein: CASSSTFPSYEQYF. Full variable domain (remainder filled in from reference TRBV7-2 and TRBJ2-7): GAGVSQSPSNKVTEKGKDVELRCDPISGHTALYWYRQSLGQGLEFLIYFQGNSAPDKSGLPSDRFSAERTGGSVSTLTIQRTQQEDSAVYLCASSSTFPSYEQYFGPGTRLTVT.

This clonotype occurred many times. The V and J genes are TRBV27 and TRBJ2-6, with unresolved D. The V and J ends lost 1 base and 0 bases respectively, with 4 bases between them. The CDR3 extends over 15 amino acids. Germline CDR1 MNHEY, CDR2 SMNVEV (reference sequence). CDR3 sequence reads: CASSLLLSGANVLTF. Here the CDR3 DNA reads TGTGCCAGCAGTTTATTACTCTCTGGGGCCAACGTCCTGACTTTC.